Shown below are 17 T cell receptor beta chains from a single sample sequenced in a study of blood T cell repertoires in COVID-19 (dated by TCRdb to about 2020). Preparation of the library involved the immunoSEQ multiplex PCR assay. TCRdb carries this immuneACCESS record with in-frame sequences only. Its versions omit some clonotypes, under half of them owing to an unresolved V gene in the studies checked, with the rest unexplained. For this sample the table gives about 140,000 clones, of which approximately 85% were detected only once. 4% to 5% of the sample goes to the ten largest clones. The sample comprised peripheral blood. The receptors derive from a woman over 75 with acute or convalescent COVID-19.

The chain employs TRBV5-6 and TRBJ2-5; TRBD1 agrees at 10 bases. Germline V gene lookup returns CDR1 SGHDT and CDR2 YYEEEE. The trim removed 4 bases at V and 1 base at J, leaving 7 bases unmatched. The CDR3 consists of 16 residues. This chain's CDR3 is CASSTLWDRGQETQYF. As DNA, the CDR3 is TGTGCCAGCAGCACCCTGTGGGACAGGGGCCAAGAGACCCAGTACTTC.

The chain employs TRBV28 and TRBJ1-6; D call uncertain. This CDR3 is 14 amino acids long. Germline V gene lookup returns CDR1 MDHEN and CDR2 SYDVKM. V lost 10 bases and J 8 bases, leaving 18 bases between the germline ends. CDR3 DNA: TGTGCCACCTACCCCCCCGGCCTAGATTCACCCCTCCACTTT. Its protein is CATYPPGLDSPLHF.

The V gene is TRBV28, the J gene TRBJ2-7, with 9 bases identical to TRBD2. Trimming removed 8 bases from V and 7 bases from J; junction bases left unmatched: 15. The CDR3 runs to 15 residues. CDR1 is MDHEN, CDR2 SYDVKM, per germline. CDR3: CASSQGGGGAGEQYF. CDR3 DNA: TGTGCCAGCTCACAAGGTGGCGGGGGGGCCGGAGAGCAGTACTTC.

The V gene is TRBV28, the J gene TRBJ2-7, with D maybe TRBD2 (6 bases). This CDR3 is built from 14 residues. Germline values: CDR1 MDHEN, CDR2 SYDVKM. Trimming removed 7 bases at V and 3 bases at J, with 16 bases between. CDR3 DNA: TGTGCCAGCACGGAGGGGCCGGTGGGCTACGAGCAGTACTTC. Protein: CASTEGPVGYEQYF.

The V call is TRBV10-2, the J call TRBJ1-5; 9 bases match TRBD1. Per germline, CDR1 WSHSY and CDR2 SAAADI. This CDR3 is 13 amino acids long. J lost 5 bases, V lost 8 bases, and 4 bases had no gene match. CDR3 region: CASWGQGDQPQHF. In nucleotides, the CDR3 is TGCGCCAGCTGGGGACAGGGCGATCAGCCCCAGCATTTT.

The chain has TRBV19 and TRBJ2-1; 10 bases agree with TRBD2. Germline V gene lookup returns CDR1 LNHDA and CDR2 SQIVND (reference sequence). V trimming: 4 bases; J trimming: 7 bases; junction bases outside the gene matches: 4. The CDR3 covers 14 residues. CDR3 region: CASSTRTSGNEQFF. The DNA of the CDR3 is TGTGCCAGTAGTACGAGGACTAGCGGAAATGAGCAGTTCTTC.

The gene calls are TRBV12-3 or TRBV12-4 and TRBJ1-6; D uncertain. CDR3 size: 13 residues. V lost 4 bases and J lost 8, with 9 bases in between. The CDR3 is CASSSYRDSPLHF. The DNA of the CDR3 is TGTGCCAGCAGTTCTTACCGGGATTCACCCCTCCACTTT.

The table lists this clone with a count of one. The chain has TRBV29-1 and TRBJ1-2; TRBD1 matches 8 bases. Germline V gene lookup returns CDR1 SQVTM and CDR2 ANQGSEA. This CDR3 contains 14 residues. The V and J ends lost 4 bases and 6 bases, in that order; junction bases with no gene match: 10. CDR3 coding DNA: TGCAGCGTTGTCCAGGGGGCGCCTGAAAATGGCTACACCTTC. The encoded protein is CSVVQGAPENGYTF.

The chain employs TRBV11-2 and TRBJ2-7; D is perhaps TRBD1 (7 bases). Between the trimmed V and J ends, which lost 2 bases and 4 bases, there was a span of 24 bases. The CDR3 is 18 residues long. In germline, CDR1 is SGHAT, CDR2 FQNNGV. The CDR3 loop reads CASSLSPRTTRGRYEQYF. CDR3 bases: TGTGCCAGCAGCTTATCCCCACGAACAACCAGGGGGAGGTACGAGCAGTACTTC.

The chain carries TRBV3-1 (or the pseudogene TRBV3-2) and TRBJ2-7; 10 positions agree with TRBD1. V gave up 0 bases and J gave up 2 bases; unmatched junction bases: 10. Germline CDR1 reads LGHDT; CDR2 reads YNNKEL (reference sequence). This CDR3 is 18 amino acids long. CDR3 bases: TGTGCCAGCAGCCAAGACCTCGGGGTAGGGACAGGGGCCTACGAGCAGTACTTC. Protein: CASSQDLGVGTGAYEQYF.

The V call is TRBV24-1, the J call TRBJ2-1, with D perhaps TRBD1 (6 bases). CDR3 length equals 17 residues. Germline V gene lookup returns CDR1 KGHDR and CDR2 SFDVKD. V lost 2 bases and J 0 bases, leaving 13 bases between the germline ends. The CDR3 is CATSDSWDISSYNEQFF. The DNA of the CDR3 is TGTGCCACCAGTGATTCGTGGGACATCAGCTCCTACAATGAGCAGTTCTTC.

The chain uses TRBV12-5 and TRBJ2-3, with D tentatively TRBD1 (5 bases). This CDR3 has 16 amino acids. The V end was cut by 3 bases, the J end by 4 bases, with 17 bases between. Germline CDR1 LGHNT, CDR2 FRNRAP. The CDR3, as DNA: TGTGCTAGTGGTTTTTGGCCGGGCAGGGTCCCAGATACGCAGTATTTT. As protein: CASGFWPGRVPDTQYF.

The chain couples TRBV5-1 to TRBJ2-3; D not resolved. The V end lost 4 bases, the J end lost 2 bases, and 14 bases lay between the germline ends. The CDR3 runs 15 residues. CDR1 SGHRS and CDR2 YFSETQ come from the germline V gene. CDR3: CASSLPGAITDTQYF. CDR3 nucleotide sequence: TGCGCCAGCAGCCTCCCAGGTGCGATCACAGATACGCAGTATTTT.

The J gene is TRBJ2-7, the V gene TRBV11-2; D is unresolved. CDR1 SGHAT and CDR2 FQNNGV come from the germline V gene. V dropped 1 base and J dropped 5 bases, with 6 bases sitting between them. CDR3 length equals 12 residues. CDR3 loop: CASSLASNEQYF. CDR3 DNA sequence: TGTGCCAGCAGCTTAGCCTCTAACGAGCAGTACTTC.

The J gene is TRBJ2-5, the V gene TRBV5-1, with a weak D call TRBD2 (7 bases). V lost 0 bases to trimming and J lost 3 bases, with 18 bases between them. The germline gives CDR1 SGHRS, CDR2 YFSETQ. The CDR3 is 17 amino acids. The DNA of the CDR3 is TGCGCCAGCAGCTTGGCCCCAGGGGCGGGAGCGGAAGAGACCCAGTACTTC. Protein product: CASSLAPGAGAEETQYF.

The gene calls are TRBV5-3 and TRBJ1-1; no clear D gene. TRBV5-3 qualifies as an ORF whose function is uncertain. The CDR3 loop spans 16 amino acids. V was cut by 8 bases and J by 7 bases, with 27 bases left in between. The CDR3, as DNA: TGTGCCAGGGAAATTCTTTCGACGAATGGGCGGGTTGAAGCTTTCTTT. Protein product: CAREILSTNGRVEAFF.

The chain uses TRBV7-2 and TRBJ1-2, with 7 bases fitting TRBD1. This CDR3 contains 14 residues. Looked up from germline, CDR1 is SGHTA and CDR2 is FQGNSA. The V segment lost 4 bases and the J segment 2 bases; nucleotides outside the gene matches: 4. In nucleotides, the CDR3 is TGTGCCAGCAGCTCCCGACAGGGCAACTATGGCTACACCTTC. It encodes CASSSRQGNYGYTF.